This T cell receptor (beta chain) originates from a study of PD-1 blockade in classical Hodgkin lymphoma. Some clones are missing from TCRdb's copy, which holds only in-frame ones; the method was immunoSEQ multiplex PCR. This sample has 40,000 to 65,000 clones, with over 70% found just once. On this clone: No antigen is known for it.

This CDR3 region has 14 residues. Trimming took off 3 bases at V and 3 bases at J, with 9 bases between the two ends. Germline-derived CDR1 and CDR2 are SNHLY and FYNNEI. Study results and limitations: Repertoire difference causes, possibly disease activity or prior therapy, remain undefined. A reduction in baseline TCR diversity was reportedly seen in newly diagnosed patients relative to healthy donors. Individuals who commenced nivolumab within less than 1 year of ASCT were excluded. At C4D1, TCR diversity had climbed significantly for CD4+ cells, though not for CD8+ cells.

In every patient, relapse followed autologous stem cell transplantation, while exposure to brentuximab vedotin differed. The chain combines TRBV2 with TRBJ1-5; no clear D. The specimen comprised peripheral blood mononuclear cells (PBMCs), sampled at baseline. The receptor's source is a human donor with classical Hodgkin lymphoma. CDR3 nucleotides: TGTGCCAGCAGTGAGAGGAGATCCAATCAGCCCCAGCATTTT. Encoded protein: CASSERRSNQPQHF.